One sample yielded the 7 T cell receptor beta chains listed below, sequenced in a study of vaccination effects on CD4 cells after COVID-19. The method was immunoSEQ multiplex PCR; TCRdb's version includes in-frame clones alone and lacks a portion of them. The sample comprises 15,000 or so clones, around 76% of which are singletons, and around 23% rests with the top ten. Before sequencing, viral peptide pools were used by the ViraFEST assay to expand antigen-specific CD4+ T cells. Isolation of CD4+ T cells took place after about nine days of culture. No antigen has been identified for these receptors. Sample: CD4+ T cells from PBMCs cultured with HCoV-229E spike peptides, taken before COVID-19 vaccination. These receptor sequences come from a human donor who received a COVID-19 vaccine.

V gene TRBV7-2 combines with J gene TRBJ1-2, with D tentatively TRBD1 (5 bases). This CDR3 is 17 amino acids long. Germline CDR1 SGHTA, CDR2 FQGNSA. Between the trimmed V and J ends, which lost 5 bases and 7 bases, there was a span of 26 bases. CDR3 sequence: CASSMTLGATLGGGYTF. CDR3 nucleotide sequence: TGTGCCAGCAGCATGACCTTAGGGGCCACCCTCGGTGGTGGCTACACCTTC.

This chain connects TRBV4-1 to TRBJ1-4; a weak D match, TRBD1 (5 bases). The CDR3 is 18 amino acids. The V end was cut by 4 bases, the J end by 8 bases, with 26 bases between. From germline, CDR1 is MGHRA and CDR2 YSYEKL. CDR3 in amino acids: CASSRERDVGGVYEKLFF. DNA for the CDR3: TGCGCCAGCAGCCGAGAACGGGACGTCGGGGGGGTCTACGAAAAACTGTTTTTT.

The J gene is TRBJ1-1, the V gene TRBV30; perhaps TRBD1 as D (5 bases). CDR1 and CDR2 from the germline V gene are GTSNPN and SVGIG (reference sequence). There are 13 residues in the CDR3. The V and J ends lost 0 bases and 4 bases respectively, with 9 bases between them. The CDR3 coding sequence is TGTGCCTGGAGTGTTGATGGGGGCACTGAAGCTTTCTTT. Amino acids: CAWSVDGGTEAFF.

The chain has TRBV6-5 and TRBJ2-7; D uncertain. CDR1 and CDR2 from the germline V gene are MNHEY and SVGAGI. The CDR3 is made up of 15 amino acids. V dropped 5 bases and J dropped 0 bases, with 14 bases sitting between them. The CDR3 loop is CASSPMTASSYEQYF. As DNA, the CDR3 is TGTGCCAGCAGTCCTATGACCGCGAGCTCCTACGAGCAGTACTTC.

The chain is built from TRBV15 and TRBJ2-3, with 7 bases lining up with TRBD2. CDR3 size: 16 residues. Looked up from germline, CDR1 is LNHNV and CDR2 is YYDKDF (reference sequence). The junction had 10 bases not matched to a gene; V was cut back by 5 bases and J by 2 bases. The CDR3 protein is CATSENTGTITDTQYF. The CDR3 DNA reads TGTGCCACCAGCGAAAATACCGGGACTATCACAGATACGCAGTATTTT. The full variable domain, in which reference TRBV15 and TRBJ2-3 provide the parts outside the CDR3, is DAMVIQNPRYQVTQFGKPVTLSCSQTLNHNVMYWYQQKSSQAPKLLFHYYDKDFNNEADTPDNFQSRRPNTSFCFLDIRSPGLGDTAMYLCATSENTGTITDTQYFGPGTRLTVL.

The V call is TRBV27, the J call TRBJ2-2; D may be TRBD2 (5 bases). CDR1 and CDR2 (germline): MNHEY, SMNVEV (reference sequence). V lost 7 bases and J lost 0, with 18 bases in between. This CDR3 has 17 amino acids. The CDR3 sequence is CASKRAWADANTGELFF. In DNA, the CDR3 is TGTGCCAGCAAGAGGGCCTGGGCAGACGCGAACACCGGGGAGCTGTTTTTT.

The rearrangement uses TRBV6-5 and TRBJ1-6; possibly TRBD1 for D (5 bases). The V and J ends lost 2 bases and 6 bases respectively, with 8 bases between them. Germline V gives CDR1 MNHEY, CDR2 SVGAGI. This CDR3 spans 14 amino acids. CDR3 in amino acids: CASSYGGTNSPLHF. In DNA, the CDR3 is TGTGCCAGCAGTTACGGGGGTACTAATTCACCCCTCCACTTT.